Each of the 18 T cell receptor beta chains below was sequenced from the same sample in a study of CD8 T cells in Susac syndrome. A quantity of about 0.5 to 1 ug RNA underwent reverse transcription using random hexamers. TCRdb processed the immunoSEQ multiplex PCR reads anew with MiXCR; each CDR3 protein has one entry. The repertoire holds under 200,000 distinct CDR3 sequences, approximately 95% seen once, with approximately 0.16% in the top ten. The specimen sequenced was CD8+ T cells from PBMCs. All receptors come from a human donor with Susac syndrome.

A word on this clonotype: At one end the junction does not follow the germline gene, possibly because of a read error. This sequence joins TRBV20-1 and TRBJ2-3; D is undetermined. Germline V CDR1 and CDR2: DFQATT, SNEGSKA (reference sequence). CDR3 size: 8 residues. CDR3 nucleotides: TGCAGTGCCCCCAACACGGATTTT. Residues: CSAPNTDF.

The chain has TRBV11-2 and TRBJ2-2; D remains ambiguous. Per germline, CDR1 SGHAT and CDR2 FQNNGV. This CDR3 spans 14 amino acids. V was clipped by 1 base and J by 1 base, with 4 bases between them. Written as DNA, the CDR3 is TGTGCCAGCAGCTTAGTAGGGAACACCGGGGAGCTGTTTTTT. This codes for CASSLVGNTGELFF.

This clonotype was seen a single time. J is TRBJ1-2 and V is TRBV7-9; the D is unclear. The CDR3 runs 11 residues. Trimming removed 5 bases at V and 6 bases at J, with 7 bases between. The germline V gene encodes CDR1 SEHNR and CDR2 FQNEAQ (reference sequence). The DNA of the CDR3 is TGTGCCAGCAGCGTCAGTGATGGCTACACCTTC. Encoded protein: CASSVSDGYTF.

The chain carries TRBV13 and TRBJ2-3, with a tentative D call TRBD2 (5 bases). Germline-derived CDR1 and CDR2 are PRHDT and FYEKMQ (reference sequence). V dropped 5 bases and J dropped 4 bases, with 10 bases sitting between them. The CDR3 has 13 residues. The CDR3 protein is CASSSKLADTQYF. CDR3 sequence (DNA): TGTGCCAGCAGCAGTAAACTAGCAGATACGCAGTATTTT.

The rearrangement uses TRBV29-1 and TRBJ2-7; 10 nucleotides match TRBD2. Germline V gives CDR1 SQVTM, CDR2 ANQGSEA. The CDR3 has 13 amino acids. The junction had 6 bases not matched to a gene; V was cut back by 4 bases and J by 6 bases. The CDR3, as DNA: TGCAGCGTTGGAAGCGGGAGGGCGTCCGAGCAGTACTTC. Translation: CSVGSGRASEQYF.

The chain joins TRBV9 to TRBJ2-1; D not resolved. The V end was cut by 0 bases, the J end by 3 bases, with 7 bases between. In germline, CDR1 is SGDLS, CDR2 YYNGEE. The CDR3 consists of 14 residues. The CDR3 coding sequence is TGTGCCAGCAGCGTAGAGTCCGACTACAATGAGCAGTTCTTC. Protein product: CASSVESDYNEQFF.

V and J are TRBV30 and TRBJ1-2; no firm D call. Germline V CDR1 and CDR2: GTSNPN, SVGIG (reference sequence). CDR3 length: 16 amino acids. V lost 0 bases and J 5 bases, leaving 19 bases between the germline ends. The CDR3 DNA sequence: TGTGCCTGGAGTGTATGGGCCCTCGAAAAGGAGTATGGCTACACCTTC. It specifies CAWSVWALEKEYGYTF.

The chain carries TRBV28 and TRBJ2-1; 7 bases fit TRBD2. Germline V gene data show CDR1 as MDHEN and CDR2 as SYDVKM. This CDR3 region has 13 residues. Trimming removed 6 bases from V and 8 bases from J; junction bases left unmatched: 7. CDR3 sequence (DNA): TGTGCCAGCAGGCCATGGGGGGGGGATGAGCAGTTCTTC. Protein sequence: CASRPWGGDEQFF.

The chain is built from TRBV11-2 and TRBJ2-7, with D perhaps TRBD1 (6 bases). The V gene's germline CDR1 is SGHAT and CDR2 FQNNGV. This CDR3 comprises 15 residues. V dropped 5 bases and J dropped 4 bases, with 18 bases sitting between them. DNA of the CDR3: TGTGCCAGCAGCCCAAACAGGGTTTGGGGATACGAGCAGTACTTC. Encoded protein: CASSPNRVWGYEQYF.

This sequence joins TRBV5-1 and TRBJ2-7; possibly TRBD2 for D (5 bases). Germline CDR1 reads SGHRS; CDR2 reads YFSETQ. V was cut by 2 bases and J by 1 base, with 10 bases left in between. The CDR3 is 14 residues long. Here the CDR3 DNA reads TGCGCCAGCAGCTTAGCGGTATTATCCTACGAGCAGTACTTC. It yields the protein CASSLAVLSYEQYF.

This rearrangement joins TRBV18 to TRBJ2-7; 8 nucleotides line up with TRBD2. The CDR3 sequence is 14 residues long. Germline V gene lookup returns CDR1 KGHSH and CDR2 LQKENI. Trimming took 6 bases from V and 5 from J; bases not matched to a gene: 9. The CDR3 sequence is CASSSGGAVNEQYF. DNA for the CDR3: TGTGCCAGCTCCTCGGGGGGGGCTGTGAACGAGCAGTACTTC.

The gene calls are TRBV30 and TRBJ2-7; 12 positions agree with TRBD1. V dropped 8 bases and J dropped 4; count of bases not matched to a gene: 9. The germline gives CDR1 GTSNPN, CDR2 SVGIG (reference sequence). The CDR3 is 14 residues long. The CDR3 DNA is TGTGCCGGGTCCGGGACAGGGGGCCTATACGAGCAGTACTTC. This sequence encodes CAGSGTGGLYEQYF.

The rearrangement joins TRBV5-1 to TRBJ2-3; TRBD1 is a possible D gene (6 bases). V was trimmed by 3 bases and J by 2 bases, leaving 19 bases between them. This CDR3 has 17 amino acids. Germline assignment: CDR1 SGHRS and CDR2 YFSETQ. The CDR3 is CASSSKSRQANTDTQYF. The CDR3 DNA reads as TGCGCCAGCAGCTCGAAATCCCGACAGGCTAACACAGATACGCAGTATTTT.

CDR3 DNA sequence: TGCGCCAGCAGCCAGGGGACAGGGGTAACTGAAGCTTTCTTT. This translates into CASSQGTGVTEAFF. The chain links TRBV5-1 to TRBJ1-1, with 10 bases matching TRBD1. CDR1 is SGHRS, CDR2 YFSETQ, per germline. The CDR3 spans 14 residues. The trim removed 4 bases at V and 5 bases at J, leaving 5 bases unmatched.

The chain is built from TRBV20-1 and TRBJ2-7, with 8 bases matching TRBD1. The CDR3 covers 13 residues. Germline CDR1 DFQATT, CDR2 SNEGSKA (reference sequence). The V and J ends lost 4 bases and 5 bases, in that order; junction bases with no gene match: 7. CDR3 bases: TGCAGTGCTACCGGACAGGGATCCGACGAGCAGTACTTC. Amino acids: CSATGQGSDEQYF.

The rearrangement uses TRBV12-3 or TRBV12-4 and TRBJ1-3; D unclear. The CDR3 spans 15 residues. Trimming removed 5 bases at V and 0 bases at J, with 11 bases between. In nucleotides, the CDR3 is TGTGCCAGCAGTAGAGGGTCCCACTCTGGAAACACCATATATTTT. This encodes CASSRGSHSGNTIYF.

This rearrangement joins TRBV3-1 to TRBJ2-5; 8 bases match TRBD2. Looked up from germline, CDR1 is LGHDT and CDR2 is YNNKEL (reference sequence). CDR3 length: 15 residues. V shed 0 bases and J 2 bases; nucleotides not matched to a gene: 2. The DNA for the CDR3 is TGTGCCAGCAGCCAAGATTCGGGGGGGCAAGAGACCCAGTACTTC. It yields the protein CASSQDSGGQETQYF.

The J gene is TRBJ2-1, the V gene TRBV5-6, with unresolved D. This CDR3 is built from 13 residues. Germline CDR1 SGHDT, CDR2 YYEEEE. The V and J ends lost 2 bases and 6 bases respectively, with 9 bases between them. The CDR3 spells CASSLGSPNEQFF. The CDR3, as DNA: TGTGCCAGCAGCTTAGGCAGCCCCAATGAGCAGTTCTTC.